A single sample gave rise to the 21 T cell receptor beta chains below, sequenced in a study of neurological immune-mediated disorders. Via MiXCR, TCRdb re-called the 5' RACE reads, giving one row per CDR3 protein. This sample carries 75,000 to 95,000 distinct CDR3 sequences, roughly 15% of them seen once, and the ten largest clones take just over 15%. Sequences were obtained from PBMCs. The receptors originated from a woman in her forties in good health.

V usage is TRBV4-1 and J usage is TRBJ2-5; TRBD2 aligns across 8 bases. Germline-derived CDR1 and CDR2 are MGHRA and YSYEKL. This CDR3 is built from 18 residues. V lost 0 bases, J lost 2 bases, and 11 bases stayed unmatched. CDR3 DNA sequence: TGCGCCAGCAGCCAAGAGGAAGCGGGGGCCCCTGCACAAGAGACCCAGTACTTC. It translates to CASSQEEAGAPAQETQYF.

This clonotype was observed at least ten times. V and J are TRBV9 and TRBJ2-5; TRBD1 might be the D (6 bases). Between the trimmed V and J ends, which lost 0 bases and 2 bases, there was a span of 17 bases. The CDR3 spans 17 residues. CDR1 and CDR2 from the germline V gene are SGDLS and YYNGEE. This CDR3 reads CASSVDPGQIGQETQYF. In nucleotides, the CDR3 is TGTGCCAGCAGCGTAGACCCGGGACAAATAGGGCAAGAGACCCAGTACTTC.

In this sample, this clonotype turned up many times. The chain recombines TRBV6-6 with TRBJ2-1; TRBD1 matches at 10 bases. V shed 4 bases and J 3 bases; nucleotides not matched to a gene: 3. The CDR3 has 15 residues. The germline V gene has CDR1 MNHNY and CDR2 SVGAGI (reference sequence). The CDR3 is CASSLDRGVYNEQFF. The DNA for the CDR3 is TGTGCCAGCAGTTTGGACAGGGGGGTCTACAATGAGCAGTTCTTC.

The chain joins TRBV20-1 to TRBJ2-3; tentatively, D is TRBD1 (5 bases). The CDR3 runs to 16 residues. Germline V gene sequence: CDR1 DFQATT, CDR2 SNEGSKA (reference sequence). V dropped 1 base and J dropped 4 bases, with 18 bases sitting between them. CDR3 residues: CSARVFSGMVPDTQYF. CDR3 nucleotide sequence: TGCAGTGCTAGAGTCTTTTCAGGGATGGTTCCAGATACGCAGTATTTT.

This clonotype was counted many times. This chain uses TRBV7-2 with TRBJ1-1, with unresolved D. This CDR3 region has 14 residues. Germline values: CDR1 SGHTA, CDR2 FQGNSA. Trimming cost V 4 bases and J 2 bases, with 11 bases left between them. Here the CDR3 reads CASSWAGTNTEAFF. CDR3 DNA sequence: TGTGCCAGCAGCTGGGCAGGAACTAACACTGAAGCTTTCTTT. Using reference TRBV7-2 and TRBJ1-1 for the parts outside the CDR3, the full variable domain is GAGVSQSPSNKVTEKGKDVELRCDPISGHTALYWYRQSLGQGLEFLIYFQGNSAPDKSGLPSDRFSAERTGGSVSTLTIQRTQQEDSAVYLCASSWAGTNTEAFFGQGTRLTVV.

J is TRBJ1-4 and V is TRBV7-2; D is uncertain. V lost 4 bases to trimming and J lost 3 bases, with 12 bases between them. CDR1 and CDR2 from the germline V gene are SGHTA and FQGNSA. The CDR3 extends over 15 amino acids. The CDR3 DNA sequence: TGTGCCAGCAGCTCCCGGGTCTCGCCTAATGAAAAACTGTTTTTT. Translation gives CASSSRVSPNEKLFF.

This clonotype was recorded at least ten times. The rearrangement links TRBV3-1 to TRBJ2-1; D gene ambiguous. This CDR3 has 14 residues. Trimming left V 0 bases short and J 8 bases short, with 11 bases between. The germline V gene has CDR1 LGHDT and CDR2 YNNKEL (reference sequence). CDR3 amino acids: CASSQDLRNDEQFF. The DNA of the CDR3 is TGTGCCAGCAGCCAAGACCTTAGGAACGATGAGCAGTTCTTC.

At least ten counts were recorded for this clonotype. V usage is TRBV6-5 and J usage is TRBJ2-1; no clear D. CDR3 size: 14 residues. Trimming took off 4 bases at V and 0 bases at J, with 7 bases between the two ends. Looked up from germline, CDR1 is MNHEY and CDR2 is SVGAGI. The CDR3 region has the DNA TGTGCCAGCAGTTTAAAGTTCTCCTACAATGAGCAGTTCTTC. Translating gives CASSLKFSYNEQFF.

As regards this clonotype: The germline gene is not matched at one end of the junction; a read error may be the cause. The J gene is TRBJ2-2, the V gene TRBV7-2; maybe TRBD1 (5 bases). The germline CDR1 and CDR2 sequences are SGHTA and FQGNSA. The CDR3 runs 15 residues. CDR3 in amino acids: CASSLGHTKTGELFF. The CDR3 DNA follows: TGTGCCAGTAGCTTAGGACACACGAAAACCGGGGAGCTGTTTTTT.

This clonotype was counted at least ten times. The chain uses TRBV20-1 and TRBJ2-3; no clear D. Trimming pared 0 bases from V and 7 bases from J, leaving 14 bases between. Germline V gives CDR1 DFQATT, CDR2 SNEGSKA (reference sequence). The CDR3 runs to 14 residues. The CDR3 loop reads CSARDRRAFHTQYF. The CDR3 DNA is TGCAGTGCTAGAGATCGGCGAGCCTTCCATACGCAGTATTTT.

This clonotype was observed a few times. The chain recombines TRBV18 with TRBJ1-1; D gene unclear. The germline V and J ends were trimmed by 3 bases and 4 bases, with 15 bases remaining between them. The CDR3 covers 15 residues. Germline CDR1 is KGHSH and CDR2 is LQKENI. Here the CDR3 reads CASSPETESGTEAFF. The CDR3 nucleotides read TGTGCCAGCTCACCCGAAACAGAGTCGGGCACTGAAGCTTTCTTT. Looking up the rest from reference TRBV18 and TRBJ1-1 gives the full variable domain: NAGVMQNPRHLVRRRGQEARLRCSPMKGHSHVYWYRQLPEEGLKFMVYLQKENIIDESGMPKERFSAEFPKEGPSILRIQQVVRGDSAAYFCASSPETESGTEAFFGQGTRLTVV.

Remarks on this clonotype: This clone may be a read error of a much larger clone one base away. Without the conserved terminal phenylalanine or tryptophan, this CDR3 likely stems from a read error. V is TRBV7-2 and J is TRBJ2-3; no clear D gene. CDR3 size: 15 residues. CDR1 is SGHTA, CDR2 FQGNSA, per germline. Trimming pared 1 base from V and 1 base from J, leaving 9 bases between. In DNA form, the CDR3 reads TGTGCCAGCAGCTTAGTAGGGTTGGGCACAGATACGCAGTATTAT. Amino acid sequence: CASSLVGLGTDTQYY.

This clonotype was recorded at least ten times. CDR3 nucleotides: TGTGCCAGCAGCTTAGTTCATGGCAGCTCAATGGGGGAGCAGTACTTC. Its translation: CASSLVHGSSMGEQYF. The chain employs TRBV7-2 and TRBJ2-7, with D uncertain. This CDR3 region has 16 residues. Trimming took 1 base from V and 7 from J, leaving 20 bases between them. Germline V gives CDR1 SGHTA, CDR2 FQGNSA.

Ten or more counts support this clonotype. The gene calls are TRBV29-1 and TRBJ1-5; D is unclear. V was clipped by 7 bases and J by 0 bases, with 10 bases between them. The CDR3 totals 13 residues. Germline V gene lookup returns CDR1 SQVTM and CDR2 ANQGSEA. CDR3 loop: CSAAGNSNQPQHF. In DNA, the CDR3 is TGCAGCGCAGCGGGGAATAGCAATCAGCCCCAGCATTTT.

A remark on this clonotype: A much larger clone is a single base away; this may be a read error. This chain links TRBV15 with TRBJ2-1; D gene ambiguous. The CDR3 runs to 11 residues. Trimming took 7 bases from V and 10 from J, leaving 11 bases between them. Looked up from germline, CDR1 is LNHNV and CDR2 is YYDKDF (reference sequence). CDR3 residues: CATILFAEQFF. The CDR3 DNA reads TGTGCCACCATCCTCTTTGCCGAGCAGTTCTTC.

This clonotype was observed many times. This chain uses TRBV20-1 with TRBJ2-3, with 8 bases identical to TRBD2. Germline lookup yields CDR1 DFQATT and CDR2 SNEGSKA (reference sequence). The V gene end was trimmed by 3 bases and the J gene end by 5 bases; junction bases not matched to a gene: 4. The CDR3 runs 13 residues. As DNA, the CDR3 is TGCAGTGCTAGCGGGGGGGCTCAAGATACGCAGTATTTT. Protein sequence: CSASGGAQDTQYF.

This clonotype has a count of ten or more. The chain is built from TRBV9 and TRBJ2-1, with 9 bases matching TRBD2. Unmatched junction bases numbered 5, after V lost 3 bases and J lost 4 bases. Germline values: CDR1 SGDLS, CDR2 YYNGEE. CDR3 size: 15 residues. CDR3 sequence reads: CASSAAAGGYNEQFF. The CDR3 DNA is TGTGCCAGCAGCGCGGCGGCGGGGGGGTACAATGAGCAGTTCTTC.

On this clonotype itself: Sequence at one end of the junction differs from germline and may be a read error. The gene calls are TRBV5-1 and TRBJ2-2, with TRBD1 matching 9 bases. Germline CDR1 SGHRS, CDR2 YFSETQ. This CDR3 comprises 17 residues. The CDR3 is CANSWAPGQGGAWELFF. Written as DNA, the CDR3 is TGCGCCAACAGCTGGGCCCCGGGACAGGGAGGCGCCTGGGAGCTGTTTTTT.

In this sample, this clonotype turned up many times. The CDR3 loop is CASSPLLAGGVYEQYF. The CDR3 bases are TGTGCCAGCAGCCCTCTACTAGCGGGGGGGGTCTACGAGCAGTACTTC. The chain is built from TRBV7-2 and TRBJ2-7, with TRBD2 matching over 13 bases. Germline assignment: CDR1 SGHTA and CDR2 FQGNSA. V gave up 5 bases and J gave up 3 bases; unmatched junction bases: 7. This CDR3 is built from 16 residues.

This clonotype was recorded many times. This rearrangement joins TRBV2 to TRBJ2-5; 11 positions match TRBD2. V shed 6 bases and J 1 base; nucleotides not matched to a gene: 4. This CDR3 spans 15 amino acids. In germline, CDR1 is SNHLY, CDR2 FYNNEI. In DNA form, the CDR3 reads TGTGCCAGCAGAGCCGGGACTAGCGGCCAAGAGACCCAGTACTTC. The encoded protein is CASRAGTSGQETQYF.

There are many counts of this clonotype. This chain links TRBV15 with TRBJ2-1; D remains unclear. V was cut by 2 bases and J by 10 bases, with 15 bases left in between. Germline V gene data show CDR1 as LNHNV and CDR2 as YYDKDF (reference sequence). The CDR3 consists of 14 residues. The CDR3 sequence: CATSRSGRPMEQFF. CDR3 nucleotide sequence: TGTGCCACCAGCAGATCCGGACGGCCGATGGAGCAGTTCTTC.